The rows below give T cell receptor beta chains drawn from one sample of a study of blood T cell repertoires in COVID-19. Method: immunoSEQ multiplex PCR; TCRdb's copy keeps in-frame clones and lacks some. This sample has approximately 300,000 clones; 80% to 90% occur once, and the top ten carry roughly 4%. Sequencing was done on a sample of PBMCs or T cells enriched from blood (not recorded which). The receptors were gathered from a young woman who had recovered from COVID-19. Each CDR3 is given with its conserved first and last residue. The D gene is left open where the match is weak. The listing skips clone size in some rows; elsewhere it reads once, few, many or a size class.

V gene,D gene,clone size,J gene,CDR3 protein,CDR3 DNA
TRBV7-9,-,-,TRBJ2-1,CASTEAGPGANEQFF,TGTGCCAGCACCGAAGCGGGACCAGGGGCCAATGAGCAGTTCTTC
TRBV28,-,-,TRBJ2-3,CASISFSGGPRDTQYF,TGTGCCAGCATTTCTTTTTCGGGTGGCCCTAGGGATACGCAGTATTTT
TRBV6-2/TRBV6-3,-,-,TRBJ1-5,CASSYSNRRQPQHF,TGTGCCAGCAGTTACTCGAACAGGCGTCAGCCCCAGCATTTT
TRBV19,TRBD2,once,TRBJ2-1,CASSRGGTHYNEQFF,TGTGCCAGTAGTCGGGGGGGGACACATTACAATGAGCAGTTCTTC
TRBV5-1,-,-,TRBJ2-1,CASSLDQAFYNEQFF,TGCGCCAGCAGCTTGGATCAGGCCTTCTACAATGAGCAGTTCTTC
TRBV7-8,TRBD1,-,TRBJ2-1,CASSFDRGRGEQFF,TGTGCCAGCAGCTTCGACAGGGGACGGGGTGAGCAGTTCTTC
TRBV28,-,-,TRBJ2-7,CASRPAGISSSYEQYF,TGTGCCAGCCGACCCGCCGGGATATCTTCCTCCTACGAGCAGTACTTC
TRBV7-2,TRBD1,-,TRBJ1-5,CASSLGDRWGNQPQHF,TGTGCCAGCAGCTTAGGGGACAGGTGGGGCAATCAGCCCCAGCATTTT
TRBV7-2,TRBD2,-,TRBJ2-3,CASSRGGHGTDTQYF,TGTGCCAGCTCGCGGGGGGGCCACGGCACAGATACGCAGTATTTT
TRBV23-1,TRBD1,-,TRBJ1-5,CASSHRDRGTNQPQHF,TGCGCCAGCAGTCATCGGGACAGGGGGACTAATCAGCCCCAGCATTTT
TRBV21-1,-,-,TRBJ1-4,CARLRGTSNEKLFF,TGTGCCAGGCTCCGGGGGACCTCTAATGAAAAACTGTTTTTT
TRBV5-4,-,-,TRBJ1-2,CASSTRQVYGYTF,TGTGCCAGCAGCACTCGACAGGTCTATGGCTACACCTTC
TRBV5-4,TRBD2,-,TRBJ2-5,CASSKGLAGYSEETQYF,TGTGCCAGCAGCAAGGGACTAGCGGGGTATTCGGAAGAGACCCAGTACTTC
TRBV7-2,TRBD1,-,TRBJ1-2,CASSRRTGPDYGYTF,TGTGCCAGCAGCCGCCGGACAGGGCCAGACTATGGCTACACCTTC
TRBV5-1,TRBD1,-,TRBJ2-7,CASSEGQGGEQYF,TGCGCCAGCAGCGAAGGACAGGGTGGCGAGCAGTACTTC
TRBV5-4,-,-,TRBJ2-1,CASSRFLESSYNEQFF,-
TRBV18,TRBD1,-,TRBJ2-7,CASSRTVQGAEYEQYF,TGTGCCAGCTCACGAACTGTGCAGGGGGCTGAATACGAGCAGTACTTC